This T cell receptor (beta chain) was retrieved from a study of cytomegalovirus exposure and HLA in healthy donors. Study summary: Early release data held 85 million or so unique TCRs from HLA-typed donors. The study, taken as a whole, reports: In a later analysis, a missense DCLRE1C variant was linked to TCR beta V- and J-gene trimming. In a later analysis, HLA-associated beta chains showed higher expansion and lower generation probabilities than comparable chains.

For this clone: Its antigen is still unknown.

60 Vbeta and 13 Jbeta primers were used in PCR. Original analysis: Around 11 million shared chains were among tens of millions of unique TCR beta chains counted in a later analysis. Profiled with immunoSEQ multiplex PCR; TCRdb holds only in-frame clones, not every one. Clone size and V and J calls were adopted from that table, with D and trimming inferred from the DNA. This table has a few hundred thousand clones, around 80% appearing once. The CDR3 runs to 16 residues. Germline CDR1 reads SGHNT; CDR2 reads YYREEE (reference sequence). Trimming pared 0 bases from V and 2 bases from J, leaving 14 bases between.

Sequenced sample: PBMCs. The sequence was obtained from a woman aged 35 to 49 in good health and CMV-seronegative. The V gene is TRBV5-4, the J gene TRBJ1-2; tentatively, D is TRBD1 (5 bases). CDR3 protein: CASSLGRRGANYGYTF. In DNA form, the CDR3 reads TGTGCCAGCAGCTTGGGACGGAGGGGCGCCAACTATGGCTACACCTTC.